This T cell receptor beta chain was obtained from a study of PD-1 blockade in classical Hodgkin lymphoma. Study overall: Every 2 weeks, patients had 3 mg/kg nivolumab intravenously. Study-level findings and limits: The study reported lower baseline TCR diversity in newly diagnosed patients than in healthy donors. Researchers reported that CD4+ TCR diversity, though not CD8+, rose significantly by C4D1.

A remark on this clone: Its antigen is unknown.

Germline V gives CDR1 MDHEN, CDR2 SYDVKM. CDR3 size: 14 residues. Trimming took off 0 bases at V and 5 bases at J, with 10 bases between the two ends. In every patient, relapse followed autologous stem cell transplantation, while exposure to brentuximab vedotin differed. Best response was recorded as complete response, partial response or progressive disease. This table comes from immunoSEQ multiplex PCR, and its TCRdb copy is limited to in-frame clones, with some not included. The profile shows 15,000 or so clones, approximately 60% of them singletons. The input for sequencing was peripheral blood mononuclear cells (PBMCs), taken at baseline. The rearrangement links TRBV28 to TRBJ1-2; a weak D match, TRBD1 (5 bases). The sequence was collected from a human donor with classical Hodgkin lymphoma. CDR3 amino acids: CASSLWQGLYGYTF. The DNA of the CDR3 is TGTGCCAGCAGTTTATGGCAGGGACTATATGGCTACACCTTC.